This TCR beta chain was profiled in a study of blood T cell repertoires in COVID-19. Study summary: The United States, Italy and Spain supplied acute and convalescent COVID-19 samples.

In regard to this clone: Other DNA variants within this sample encode the same CDR3.

Seattle enrolled patients during active infection and tracked them longitudinally. Clones were sequenced by immunoSEQ multiplex PCR, and TCRdb holds only the in-frame ones, with some missing. The sample has around 270,000 clones; around 84% are singletons. The CDR3 runs to 14 residues. The V segment lost 4 bases and the J segment 4 bases; nucleotides outside the gene matches: 5. CDR1 is MDHEN and CDR2 is SYDVKM in the germline V gene. The genes are TRBV28 and TRBJ1-2; 8 nucleotides line up with TRBD1. The sequence derives from a woman aged 55-70 years with COVID-19, enrolled during active disease. Sequenced sample: peripheral blood. The CDR3, as DNA: TGTGCCAGCAGTTCAGGACAGGGCGCCTATGGCTACACCTTC. Its translation: CASSSGQGAYGYTF.